These T cell receptor beta chains were read from a single sample in a study of shared clonotypes between healthy human individuals. Measured with immunoSEQ multiplex PCR; TCRdb has only the in-frame clones, and not every one. The data show roughly 700,000 clones, around two thirds seen once. The sequencing sample was made of memory CD4+ T cells sorted from blood. The receptors were gathered from a woman under 40 in good health. CDR3s include the opening cysteine and the closing phenylalanine or tryptophan. D genes are given only for firm matches. The size field is filled for only some rows; it gives once, few, many or a size class.

d_call	v_call	clone_size	j_call	cdr3_nt	cdr3_aa
-	TRBV4-2	-	TRBJ2-2	TGTGCCAGCAGCCAAGTAGAGGAGGGAACCGGGGAGCTGTTTTTT	CASSQVEEGTGELFF
TRBD1	TRBV28	-	TRBJ1-5	TGTGCCAGCAGCCTAGTGGTGGCAGGGGGTTTGACTCAGCCCCAGCATTTT	CASSLVVAGGLTQPQHF
TRBD2	TRBV7-9	-	TRBJ2-1	TGTGCCAGCAGCAAATTGACTAGCGGGAGGGCCAATGAGCAGTTCTTC	CASSKLTSGRANEQFF
TRBD1	TRBV7-9	-	TRBJ1-2	TGTGCCAGCAGCAGACAGGGATATGACTATGGCTACACCTTC	CASSRQGYDYGYTF
-	TRBV10-3	once	TRBJ2-7	TGTGCCATCAGTGGGAGGACTCTCCTAGCCTACGAGCAGTACTTC	CAISGRTLLAYEQYF
-	TRBV28	-	TRBJ2-3	TGTGCCAGCAGTTTTGGGTCTAGCAGCCTCTTTGGTACAGATACGCAGTATTTT	CASSFGSSSLFGTDTQYF
-	TRBV28	-	TRBJ2-5	TGTGCCAGCGGAGCGGGAGAGACCCAGTACTTC	CASGAGETQYF
-	TRBV18	few	TRBJ1-1	TGTGCCAGCTCACCCGGGGGCCGTACGAGGAACACTGAAGCTTTCTTT	CASSPGGRTRNTEAFF
-	TRBV7-2	-	TRBJ1-1	TGTGCCAGCAGCCCAGCTGGGACACCTAACACTGAAGCTTTCTTT	CASSPAGTPNTEAFF
-	TRBV7-3	-	TRBJ2-1	TGTGCCAGCAGCCCACTGCCTCCGGGTAGCACGGATGAGCAGTTCTTC	CASSPLPPGSTDEQFF
-	TRBV7-8	many	TRBJ2-1	TGTGCCAGCAGCTTCAACCTCCCAGAGTACAATGAGCAGTTCTTC	CASSFNLPEYNEQFF
TRBD1	TRBV6-6	-	TRBJ1-1	TGTGCCAGCACTGGGGACAGGGATTCGGCTTTCTTT	CASTGDRDSAFF
TRBD2	TRBV11-3	-	TRBJ2-5	TGTGCCAGCAGCAAAAGCGGGGTACGGATCTTGTACCAAGAGACCCAGTACTTC	CASSKSGVRILYQETQYF
TRBD1	TRBV5-4	-	TRBJ2-3	TGTGCCAGCAGTCCCGGGACAGGTTCCACAGATACGCAGTATTTT	CASSPGTGSTDTQYF
-	TRBV5-4	-	TRBJ2-2	TGTGCCAGCAGCTTGGCCGGTCGTGGGCCGAACACCGGGGAGCTGTTTTTT	CASSLAGRGPNTGELFF
-	TRBV29-1	-	TRBJ2-3	TGCAGCGTTACGTGGCTAGCTGGCACAGATACGCAGTATTTT	CSVTWLAGTDTQYF
TRBD2	TRBV29-1	-	TRBJ2-3	TGCAGCGTTGAAATCACTAGCGGGAGCACAGATACGCAGTATTTT	CSVEITSGSTDTQYF
-	TRBV6-1	-	TRBJ1-2	TGTGCCAGCAGTGAACCCATTTATGGCTACACCTTC	CASSEPIYGYTF
-	TRBV7-9	-	TRBJ2-1	TGTGCCAGCAGCTTACGCGCCTCCTACAATGAGCAGTTCTTC	CASSLRASYNEQFF
TRBD1	TRBV19	few	TRBJ1-2	TGTGCCAGTAGTTGGGGACAGGCACAGGGTGGCTACACCTTC	CASSWGQAQGGYTF
-	TRBV6-1	-	TRBJ2-5	TGTGCCAGCCAAGACTGGAAGAAAGAGACCCAGTACTTC	CASQDWKKETQYF
-	TRBV28	few	TRBJ2-7	TGTGCCAGCAGAGACCCTTCGACTAGGAGGAGAAACGAGCAGTACTTC	CASRDPSTRRRNEQYF
-	TRBV10-1	many	TRBJ1-1	TGCGCCAGCAGCCCTACAGCGAACACTGAAGCTTTCTTT	CASSPTANTEAFF
-	TRBV27	-	TRBJ1-1	TGTGCCAGCAGCCGTGACAGACCAATGAACACTGAAGCTTTCTTT	CASSRDRPMNTEAFF
-	TRBV19	-	TRBJ1-3	TGTGCCAGTCGAGACTTCTCTGGAAACACCATATATTTT	CASRDFSGNTIYF
TRBD1	TRBV19	-	TRBJ2-3	TGTGCCAGTAGTATATGGGGGACAGGGGAGCGGGATACGCAGTATTTT	CASSIWGTGERDTQYF
-	TRBV4-1	few	TRBJ1-1	TGCGCCAGCAGCCAAGATTCGGGGGGCCTGGGTTTGAACACTGAAGCTTTCTTT	CASSQDSGGLGLNTEAFF
TRBD1	TRBV10-3	-	TRBJ1-2	TGTGCCATCGCGACAGGGACTAACTATGGCTACACCTTC	CAIATGTNYGYTF
-	TRBV7-7	-	TRBJ2-5	TGTGCCAGCAGTGCCGGGCGAACTCTGGAGCAGTACTTC	CASSAGRTLEQYF
-	TRBV18	-	TRBJ2-3	TGTGCCAGCTCACCAACCCGGGAGTTCACAGATACGCAGTATTTT	CASSPTREFTDTQYF
-	TRBV5-1	few	TRBJ1-1	TGCGCCAGCAGCTTCGCAGGGAACACTGAAGCTTTCTTT	CASSFAGNTEAFF
-	TRBV5-8	-	TRBJ2-3	TGTGCCAGCAGCTTAGGGGGGCCGTCTAGCACAGATACGCAGTATTTT	CASSLGGPSSTDTQYF
-	TRBV11-2	-	TRBJ2-7	TGTGCCAGCAGCGGGGGGCTAGCGTCCTACGAGCAGTACTTC	CASSGGLASYEQYF
-	TRBV28	few	TRBJ1-1	TGTGCCAGCAGTTCACGGATCACTGAAGCTTTCTTT	CASSSRITEAFF
TRBD2	TRBV28	-	TRBJ2-7	TGTGCCAGCAGTCCCGGGACTAGCGGGAGCTACGAGCAGTACTTC	CASSPGTSGSYEQYF
-	TRBV4-2	-	TRBJ1-1	TGTGCCAGCAGCCAAGATGGGAGTTGCGCTTTCTTT	CASSQDGSCAFF
-	TRBV19	-	TRBJ1-4	TGTGCCAGTAGAGGAGCCATGAATGAAAAACTGTTTTTT	CASRGAMNEKLFF
-	TRBV29-1	-	TRBJ2-3	TGCAGCGTGAGCGAGGGGGAAGATACGCAGTATTTT	CSVSEGEDTQYF
TRBD2	TRBV5-8	-	TRBJ2-2	TGTGCCAGCAGCGCGGGACTAGCGGGGGATTCCGGGGAGCTGTTTTTT	CASSAGLAGDSGELFF
TRBD1	TRBV7-9	-	TRBJ1-4	TGTGCCAGCAGCCCAGGGGACAGGGATATTGAAAAACTGTTTTTT	CASSPGDRDIEKLFF
TRBD2	TRBV28	-	TRBJ2-7	TGTGCCAGCAGTAACCGGGTAGCGGGAGTCTACGAGCAGTACTTC	CASSNRVAGVYEQYF
-	TRBV19	once	TRBJ1-1	TGTGCCAGTAGTCGGGGCGTCGAGAACGCTTTCTTT	CASSRGVENAFF
-	TRBV6-5	-	TRBJ1-2	TGTGCCAGCAGTTACGCATCGGGTGGCTACACCTTC	CASSYASGGYTF
-	TRBV9	few	TRBJ1-2	TGTGCCAGCAGCGTAGGTTCGAAGCTCGACTATGGCTACACCTTC	CASSVGSKLDYGYTF
-	TRBV28	-	TRBJ2-7	TGTGCCAGCTGGGACCGCGGCTCCTACGAGCAGTACTTC	CASWDRGSYEQYF
-	TRBV7-3	-	TRBJ2-2	TGTGCCAGCAGCTTAACCCGGGGCACCGGGGAGCTGTTTTTT	CASSLTRGTGELFF
TRBD2	TRBV6-5	-	TRBJ2-3	TGTGCCAGCCTACTAGCGGGAGAACTGGATACGCAGTATTTT	CASLLAGELDTQYF
-	TRBV4-1	-	TRBJ2-3	TGCGCCAGCAGCCAAGTACAACTAGTAAGCACAGATACGCAGTATTTT	CASSQVQLVSTDTQYF
-	TRBV11-2	-	TRBJ1-5	TGTGCCAGCAGCTTAGATCAGAGCAGGAGTCAGCCCCAGCATTTT	CASSLDQSRSQPQHF
TRBD2	TRBV19	few	TRBJ2-3	TGTGCCAGTGAGCGGGACCACACAGATACGCAGTATTTT	CASERDHTDTQYF
-	TRBV28	-	TRBJ1-5	TGTGCCAGCAGGGTGAGCAATCAGCCCCAGCATTTT	CASRVSNQPQHF
-	TRBV5-1	-	TRBJ2-1	TGCGCCAGCAGCTGGGGGCCTACGCAGTTCTTC	CASSWGPTQFF
-	TRBV30	-	TRBJ2-7	TGTGCCTGGGGACAGTCCAGCTACGAGCAGTACTTC	CAWGQSSYEQYF
-	TRBV6-6	-	TRBJ1-2	TGTGCCAGCACAGACCAGCGGGGTCGATATGGCTACACCTTC	CASTDQRGRYGYTF
-	TRBV4-1	-	TRBJ2-1	TGCGCCAGCAGCCAAGTGACTAGGTATAATGAGCAGTTCTTC	CASSQVTRYNEQFF
-	TRBV6-1	-	TRBJ1-1	TGTGCCAGCACCAGAGCGGGGTTTGGCACTGAAGCTTTCTTT	CASTRAGFGTEAFF
TRBD2	TRBV27	many	TRBJ2-7	TGTGCCAGCAGTTTTGGGCGGGAGGCCCTCGGGGAGCAGTACTTC	CASSFGREALGEQYF
TRBD1	TRBV27	-	TRBJ1-1	TGTGCCAGCAGGAAAACAGGGGCCAACACTGAAGCTTTCTTT	CASRKTGANTEAFF
-	TRBV5-6	-	TRBJ1-1	TGTGCCAGCAGCTTGTTTGGCGACGGGGTGCTCACTGAAGCTTTCTTT	CASSLFGDGVLTEAFF
TRBD1	TRBV15	-	TRBJ2-2	TGTGCCACCAGCAGAGATCGGACAGGGTTTTTGGGAAGCACCGGGGAGCTGTTTTTT	CATSRDRTGFLGSTGELFF